This T cell receptor (beta chain) is drawn from a study of shared clonotypes between healthy human individuals. Background on the study: Three CD4 naive, three CD4 memory, two CD8 naive and one CD8 memory plate were used per donor.

Trimming removed 3 bases from V and 0 bases from J, with 8 bases in between. CDR3 length equals 13 residues. Germline CDR1 SQVTM, CDR2 ANQGSEA. This clone appeared a few times. In the authors' workflow: Filtering was not the same, since immunoSEQ gave junction-only sequences without quality scores. The repertoire was sequenced with immunoSEQ multiplex PCR; TCRdb's copy has only in-frame clones and lacks some. The V and J calls and clone size come from that table; D and trimming were worked out from the DNA. Counted here are 2 million to 2.5 million clones, approximately 93% occurring once; the ten biggest clones make up 0.39%.

This clonotype was obtained from a man between 18 and 29 years old in good health. Some clones in this sample may be carry-over from other donors' samples. The material sequenced was naive CD4+ T cells from PBMCs. Subset indicated: CD45RA+ positively selected. The chain combines TRBV29-1 with TRBJ1-1, with D uncertain. In DNA, the CDR3 is TGCAGCGTTGACGGACCCATGAACACTGAAGCTTTCTTT. As protein: CSVDGPMNTEAFF.